The 7 T cell receptor beta chains given below trace back to one sample, sequenced in a study of T cell responses to AZD1222 COVID-19 vaccine. Assay used: immunoSEQ multiplex PCR; TCRdb lists only in-frame clones, some missing. The sample carries 100,000 to 150,000 clones, around 85% recorded once. Sequenced here: peripheral blood, sampled on day 0 of AZD1222 vaccination. Receptor source: an adult in good health.

V is TRBV6-5 and J is TRBJ2-7; the D gene is possibly TRBD1 (8 bases). V lost 6 bases to trimming and J lost 5 bases, with 20 bases between them. Germline CDR1 is MNHEY and CDR2 is SVGAGI. CDR3 length equals 15 residues. The CDR3 nucleotides are TGTGCCAGCAGACCAAGGGGGGGGACAGGAAACGAGCAGTACTTC. It yields the protein CASRPRGGTGNEQYF.

This clone was counted between two and nine times. The chain is built from TRBV11-2 and TRBJ1-1, with 7 positions matching TRBD1. Germline V CDR1 and CDR2: SGHAT, FQNNGV. The CDR3 has 16 residues. Trimming took 0 bases from V and 5 from J; bases not matched to a gene: 9. CDR3 bases: TGTGCCAGCAGCTTAGATTTCGGGACAGTCAGGACTGAAGCTTTCTTT. As protein: CASSLDFGTVRTEAFF.

The J gene is TRBJ2-7, the V gene TRBV27; TRBD2 might be the D (6 bases). Germline CDR1 and CDR2: MNHEY and SMNVEV (reference sequence). There are 15 residues in the CDR3. Trimming shortened V by 0 bases and J by 2 bases, and 11 bases separated the two germline ends. The CDR3 loop is CASSLSGGSPYEQYF. CDR3 DNA sequence: TGTGCCAGCAGTTTATCGGGGGGAAGCCCCTACGAGCAGTACTTC.

The CDR3 region has the DNA TGCGCCAGCAGCCCGGGACAGAACTATGGCTACACCTTC. Encoded protein: CASSPGQNYGYTF. The chain has TRBV5-1 and TRBJ1-2, with 7 bases matching TRBD1. The V and J ends lost 4 bases and 2 bases, in that order; junction bases with no gene match: 2. Germline V CDR1 and CDR2: SGHRS, YFSETQ. This CDR3 spans 13 amino acids.

The chain couples TRBV6-4 to TRBJ2-5; 11 positions match TRBD2. Per germline, CDR1 MRHNA and CDR2 SNTAGT. CDR3 length: 15 residues. Trimming removed 4 bases from V and 5 bases from J; junction bases left unmatched: 6. CDR3 sequence: CASSALAGGVETQYF. The CDR3 nucleotides read TGTGCCAGCAGTGCCCTAGCGGGGGGAGTGGAGACCCAGTACTTC.

V and J are TRBV7-9 and TRBJ2-7; 8 bases are shared with TRBD2. The germline CDR1 and CDR2 sequences are SEHNR and FQNEAQ (reference sequence). This CDR3 spans 16 amino acids. Trimming removed 4 bases from V and 2 bases from J; junction bases left unmatched: 10. The CDR3 region is CASSSDGTRVPYEQYF. For the CDR3, the DNA is TGTGCCAGCAGCTCCGACGGGACTAGGGTACCCTACGAGCAGTACTTC.

This clone occurred a few times. The chain couples TRBV6-1 to TRBJ1-2; 7 nucleotides match TRBD1. The CDR3 spans 13 residues. After removal of 2 bases from V and 5 bases from J, the junction contained 2 bases not matched to a gene. Germline V gene sequence: CDR1 MNHNS, CDR2 SASEGT. This CDR3 is CASSETGQYGYTF. In nucleotides, the CDR3 is TGTGCCAGCAGTGAAACGGGACAGTATGGCTACACCTTC.